Shown below are 24 T cell receptor beta chains from a single sample sequenced in a study of T-cell memory formation after mild COVID-19. TCRdb independently ran MiXCR on the 5' RACE reads; one entry per CDR3 protein. The table shows about 50,000 distinct CDR3 sequences, with 9.3% occurring only once. Sequencing was carried out using PBMCs or a T cell subset sorted from them (not recorded which). These receptors were collected from an adult woman who had mild COVID-19 (a few samples of this study predate the infection). Cell type and time point are not known.

This sequence joins TRBV5-1 and TRBJ1-1; no clear D. Trimming stripped 1 base from V and 5 bases from J, with 6 bases between. The V gene's germline CDR1 is SGHRS and CDR2 YFSETQ. The CDR3 spans 12 residues. The CDR3 reads CASSLFRTEAFF. For the CDR3, the DNA is TGCGCCAGCAGCTTGTTCCGGACTGAAGCTTTCTTT.

This clonotype has a handful of counts. This CDR3 is CAWSAGQPNQPQHF. The CDR3 region has the DNA TGTGCCTGGAGTGCGGGACAGCCGAATCAGCCCCAGCATTTT. This sequence joins TRBV30 and TRBJ1-5, with 7 positions matching TRBD1. Trimming at V came to 1 base and at J to 4 bases, leaving 4 bases not matched to a gene. CDR3 size: 14 residues. The V gene's germline CDR1 is GTSNPN and CDR2 SVGIG (reference sequence).

CDR3 protein: CASSEKGADTQYF. As DNA, the CDR3 is TGTGCCAGCAGTGAGAAGGGGGCGGATACGCAGTATTTT. The chain couples TRBV25-1 to TRBJ2-3, with 7 bases fitting TRBD1. CDR1 and CDR2 (germline): MGHDK, SYGVNS. The CDR3 has 13 residues. After removal of 3 bases from V and 6 bases from J, the junction contained 3 bases not matched to a gene.

The chain carries TRBV5-1 and TRBJ2-7; TRBD1 might be the D (6 bases). Trimming shortened V by 5 bases and J by 4 bases, and 22 bases separated the two germline ends. CDR1 is SGHRS, CDR2 YFSETQ, per germline. The CDR3 spans 16 residues. The CDR3: CASRAALDRRRYEQYF. DNA of the CDR3: TGCGCCAGCAGAGCTGCGCTAGACAGGCGACGATACGAGCAGTACTTC.

This clonotype was seen at least ten times. J is TRBJ2-7 and V is TRBV7-9, with D perhaps matching TRBD2 (6 bases). The CDR3 contains 14 residues. Germline V gives CDR1 SEHNR, CDR2 FQNEAQ (reference sequence). Trimming left V 5 bases short and J 0 bases short, with 11 bases between. CDR3 nucleotide sequence: TGTGCCAGCAGCCCCGGGAGATTCTCCTACGAGCAGTACTTC. It translates to CASSPGRFSYEQYF.

This clonotype was seen many times. The J gene is TRBJ2-7, the V gene TRBV9; tentatively, D is TRBD1 (5 bases). The CDR3 has 15 residues. V was pared by 0 bases and J by 5 bases, with 15 bases between. CDR1 and CDR2 from the germline V gene are SGDLS and YYNGEE. The CDR3 is CASSVGSTVGDEQYF. Here the CDR3 DNA reads TGTGCCAGCAGCGTAGGATCGACAGTAGGGGACGAGCAGTACTTC.

This clonotype was recorded many times. The V call is TRBV7-8, the J call TRBJ2-1; D ambiguous. Germline V gives CDR1 SGHVS, CDR2 FQNEAQ. V was pared by 0 bases and J by 7 bases, with 7 bases between. This CDR3 contains 13 residues. CDR3 nucleotides: TGTGCCAGCAGCTTAGCGCGGTTAAATGAGCAGTTCTTC. Protein sequence: CASSLARLNEQFF.

The chain joins TRBV19 to TRBJ2-7, with 7 bases aligning to TRBD1. The CDR3 runs 12 residues. V shed 4 bases and J 6 bases; nucleotides not matched to a gene: 3. Germline V gene data show CDR1 as LNHDA and CDR2 as SQIVND (reference sequence). The CDR3 spells CASSTGGGEQYF. Written as DNA, the CDR3 is TGTGCCAGTAGTACAGGGGGTGGCGAGCAGTACTTC.

The chain links TRBV30 to TRBJ1-2; D gene uncertain. The CDR3 contains 13 residues. Per germline, CDR1 GTSNPN and CDR2 SVGIG (reference sequence). V lost 0 bases to trimming and J lost 3 bases, with 8 bases between them. The CDR3 DNA is TGTGCCTGGAGTGTGAAGGGCCACTATGGCTACACCTTC. Its translation is CAWSVKGHYGYTF.

This clonotype has ten or more counts. The chain carries TRBV5-1 and TRBJ2-4, with D perhaps given as TRBD1 or TRBD2 (6 bases each). This CDR3 has 17 amino acids. V was clipped by 4 bases and J by 0 bases, with 17 bases between them. Germline V CDR1 and CDR2: SGHRS, YFSETQ. The CDR3 is CASSPGQGGLAKNIQYF. CDR3 bases: TGCGCCAGCAGCCCGGGACAAGGGGGACTAGCCAAAAACATTCAGTACTTC.

CDR3: CASSQGDYNYGYTF. The CDR3 DNA is TGTGCCAGCAGCCAAGGGGATTATAACTATGGCTACACCTTC. The gene calls are TRBV3-1 and TRBJ1-2; no firm D call. Trimming removed 1 base from V and 1 base from J, with 7 bases in between. CDR1 and CDR2 (germline): LGHDT, YNNKEL (reference sequence). CDR3 length: 14 amino acids.

This clonotype has a count of ten or more. The V call is TRBV20-1, the J call TRBJ1-1; no clear D. V was cut by 5 bases and J by 1 base, with 5 bases left in between. CDR3 size: 11 residues. The germline V gene encodes CDR1 DFQATT and CDR2 SNEGSKA (reference sequence). CDR3 residues: CSASGNTEAFF. CDR3 DNA: TGCAGTGCTTCCGGGAACACTGAAGCTTTCTTT.

Many counts were recorded for this clonotype. The chain joins TRBV7-9 to TRBJ2-3; TRBD2 might be the D (5 bases). The ends were cut back, 7 bases at V and 0 bases at J, with 8 bases in the middle. CDR3 size: 13 residues. Germline V lookup: CDR1 SEHNR, CDR2 FQNEAQ (reference sequence). CDR3 bases: TGTGCCAGCATTCGCGGGAGCACAGATACGCAGTATTTT. It specifies CASIRGSTDTQYF.

This clonotype was seen ten or more times. V usage is TRBV7-7 and J usage is TRBJ2-1; D is possibly TRBD1 or TRBD2 (5 bases each). Trimming left V 3 bases short and J 4 bases short, with 7 bases between. Germline CDR1 and CDR2: SSHAT and FNYEAQ (reference sequence). The CDR3 consists of 13 residues. CDR3 DNA sequence: TGTGCCAGCAGCTTGGGACCTTACAATGAGCAGTTCTTC. It encodes CASSLGPYNEQFF.

Written as DNA, the CDR3 is TGCGCCAGCTCCCTCAGAGGGTACACTGAAGCTTTCTTT. It codes for CASSLRGYTEAFF. This chain links TRBV5-1 with TRBJ1-1; D gene unclear. Between the trimmed V and J ends, which lost 7 bases and 3 bases, there was a span of 13 bases. CDR1 and CDR2 (germline): SGHRS, YFSETQ. The CDR3 length is 13 residues.

This clonotype occurred a few times. This chain uses TRBV19 with TRBJ1-1; D is possibly TRBD1 (6 bases). The germline V gene encodes CDR1 LNHDA and CDR2 SQIVND (reference sequence). CDR3 length: 16 amino acids. Trimming took off 5 bases at V and 5 bases at J, with 21 bases between the two ends. The CDR3, as DNA: TGTGCCAGTAGTCTCGAAGTAGGGGGAGCGAGGACTGAAGCTTTCTTT. This translates into CASSLEVGGARTEAFF.

This clonotype was seen a few times. V and J are TRBV20-1 and TRBJ2-1, with TRBD1 identical over 8 bases. V was pared by 6 bases and J by 5 bases, with 18 bases of the junction left unmatched. This CDR3 comprises 17 residues. Germline V gives CDR1 DFQATT, CDR2 SNEGSKA (reference sequence). The CDR3 here is CSATWGPGQARHNEQFF. In nucleotides, the CDR3 is TGCAGTGCCACTTGGGGACCGGGACAGGCGAGGCACAATGAGCAGTTCTTC.

This clonotype was seen more than once but under ten times. The chain is built from TRBV5-6 and TRBJ2-3; D is ambiguous. Germline V gene sequence: CDR1 SGHDT, CDR2 YYEEEE. The CDR3 has 16 residues. Trimming left V 4 bases short and J 3 bases short, with 18 bases between. Written as DNA, the CDR3 is TGTGCCAGCAGCCCCTTGATGGGCGGAACTACAGATACGCAGTATTTT. It specifies CASSPLMGGTTDTQYF. Full variable domain (missing parts from reference TRBV5-6 and TRBJ2-3): DAGVTQSPTHLIKTRGQQVTLRCSPKSGHDTVSWYQQALGQGPQFIFQYYEEEERQRGNFPDRFSGHQFPNYSSELNVNALLLGDSALYLCASSPLMGGTTDTQYFGPGTRLTVL.

There are many counts of this clonotype. This chain connects TRBV5-6 to TRBJ2-5; D is unresolved. Between the trimmed V and J ends, which lost 3 bases and 2 bases, there was a span of 2 bases. Germline loops: CDR1 SGHDT, CDR2 YYEEEE. The CDR3 extends over 11 amino acids. DNA of the CDR3: TGTGCCAGCAGCTCTCAAGAGACCCAGTACTTC. Residues: CASSSQETQYF.

The rearrangement joins TRBV7-3 to TRBJ1-1; TRBD1 matches 7 bases. The V gene end was trimmed by 8 bases and the J gene end by 3 bases; junction bases not matched to a gene: 6. Germline assignment: CDR1 SGHTA and CDR2 FQGTGA. The CDR3 is made up of 13 amino acids. CDR3 DNA sequence: TGTGCCAGCCCTCCTACAGGGGACACTGAAGCTTTCTTT. It specifies CASPPTGDTEAFF.

This clonotype was detected ten times or more. The rearrangement joins TRBV29-1 to TRBJ2-7; the D is unclear. V lost 0 bases and J lost 1, with 10 bases in between. CDR1 is SQVTM, CDR2 ANQGSEA, per germline. The CDR3 has 14 residues. The CDR3 reads CSVEDPRASYEQYF. In DNA form, the CDR3 reads TGCAGCGTTGAAGACCCCAGAGCGTCCTACGAGCAGTACTTC.

The gene calls are TRBV12-3 or TRBV12-4 and TRBJ1-4; TRBD1 agrees at 7 bases. With 7 bases clipped from V and 7 bases from J, the junction kept 12 bases outside the gene matches. This CDR3 comprises 15 residues. This CDR3 is CASKSGAGGGEKLFF. Here the CDR3 DNA reads TGTGCCAGCAAGAGTGGGGCAGGGGGAGGTGAAAAACTGTTTTTT.

The chain carries TRBV7-6 and TRBJ2-2; 10 bases agree with TRBD2. The V segment lost 5 bases and the J segment 7 bases; nucleotides outside the gene matches: 7. Germline values: CDR1 SGHVS, CDR2 FNYEAQ. This CDR3 has 15 residues. The CDR3, as DNA: TGTGCCAGCAGCCTTAGCGGGGGGAAGGTCGGGGAGCTGTTTTTT. Amino acid sequence: CASSLSGGKVGELFF.

This clonotype was counted many times. The rearrangement joins TRBV7-3 to TRBJ2-7; 9 positions match TRBD1. This CDR3 is built from 15 residues. The germline CDR1 and CDR2 sequences are SGHTA and FQGTGA. V shed 5 bases, J shed 3 bases, and the junction held 8 bases outside the gene matches. CDR3: CASSPGTGYGYEQYF. In DNA form, the CDR3 reads TGTGCCAGCAGCCCGGGGACAGGGTACGGCTACGAGCAGTACTTC.